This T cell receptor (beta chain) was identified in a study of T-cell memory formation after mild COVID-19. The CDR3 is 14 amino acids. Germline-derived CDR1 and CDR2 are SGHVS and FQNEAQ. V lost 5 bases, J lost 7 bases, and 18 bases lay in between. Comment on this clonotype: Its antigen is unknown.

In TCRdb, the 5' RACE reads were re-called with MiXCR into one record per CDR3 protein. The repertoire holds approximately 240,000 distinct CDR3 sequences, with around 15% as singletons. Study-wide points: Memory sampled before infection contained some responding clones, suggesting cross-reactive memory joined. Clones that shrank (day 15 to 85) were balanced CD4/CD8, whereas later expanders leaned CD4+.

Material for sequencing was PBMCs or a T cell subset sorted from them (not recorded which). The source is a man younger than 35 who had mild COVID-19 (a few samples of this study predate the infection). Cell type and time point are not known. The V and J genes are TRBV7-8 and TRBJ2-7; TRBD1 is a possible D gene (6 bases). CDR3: CASSQSPAQGEQYV. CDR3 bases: TGTGCCAGCAGCCAAAGTCCCGCGCAGGGGGAGCAGTACGTC.